The clone carrying this TCR beta chain came up a few times. Its target is not known. Sequenced by immunoSEQ multiplex PCR; TCRdb stores in-frame clones only, minus some. The table includes about 100,000 clones, 87% detected once. V was trimmed by 2 bases and J by 2 bases, leaving 7 bases between them. Germline loops: CDR1 MGHRA, CDR2 YSYEKL. CDR3 length: 15 residues. Healthy donors had no documented immune events, such as infections, while sampled. This entry belongs to a study of identifying expanded T cells in peripheral blood. The study's findings and limits: Variance in clone template counts between two-week samples significantly increased with total template count across all healthy donors. Approximately 1.1 clones differed between technical replicates, versus roughly 16 and 20 over time.

The chain links TRBV4-1 to TRBJ1-6; no firm D call. The source is a person aged 18-70 years in good health. Sequencing input: blood. Here the CDR3 DNA reads TGCGCCAGCAGCCAATACGGTCCCTATAATTCACCCCTCCACTTT. Translated, it gives CASSQYGPYNSPLHF.